Following are 5 T cell receptor beta chains from one sample sequenced in a study of T cells and copy number aberrations in small-cell lung cancer. The protocol was immunoSEQ multiplex PCR, while the TCRdb copy is restricted to in-frame clones and leaves out a portion. The sample consists of 9,000 to 10,000 clones, about 80% of them appearing once. The material sequenced was normal tissue next to the tumor. These TCRs come from a man in his fifties or sixties with small cell lung cancer.

The chain's CDR3 is CASSLTAREAFF. In nucleotides, the CDR3 is TGTGCCAGCAGTTTAACAGCCCGAGAAGCTTTCTTT. This chain uses TRBV28 with TRBJ1-1; D gene unclear. The germline V gene has CDR1 MDHEN and CDR2 SYDVKM. The CDR3 length is 12 residues. Trimming left V 2 bases short and J 8 bases short, with 9 bases between.

This chain connects TRBV19 to TRBJ2-2, with 8 bases aligning to TRBD2. CDR1 LNHDA and CDR2 SQIVND come from the germline V gene (reference sequence). The CDR3 is 14 amino acids. Unmatched junction bases numbered 3, after V lost 2 bases and J lost 7 bases. This chain's CDR3 is CASSIFGRDGELFF. The CDR3 nucleotides read TGTGCCAGTAGTATATTCGGGAGGGACGGGGAGCTGTTTTTT.

This clone was observed a handful of times. This chain uses TRBV5-1 with TRBJ1-4; TRBD1 is a possible D gene (5 bases). Germline V CDR1 and CDR2: SGHRS, YFSETQ. Trimming removed 1 base at V and 8 bases at J, with 12 bases between. CDR3 length: 14 residues. The CDR3 region is CASSLTGRTEKLFF. CDR3 sequence (DNA): TGCGCCAGCAGCTTGACAGGCCGTACGGAAAAACTGTTTTTT.

This clone was seen just once. The rearrangement links TRBV7-9 to TRBJ2-2, with TRBD1 identical over 11 bases. Germline V gene data show CDR1 as SEHNR and CDR2 as FQNEAQ (reference sequence). The junction had 5 bases not matched to a gene; V was cut back by 6 bases and J by 5 bases. The CDR3 runs to 15 residues. For the CDR3, the DNA is TGTGCCAGCAGACCCGGGACAGGGGGGACCGGGGAGCTGTTTTTT. It codes for CASRPGTGGTGELFF.

The chain combines TRBV19 with TRBJ1-5, with D unclear. CDR1 LNHDA and CDR2 SQIVND come from the germline V gene (reference sequence). V was cut by 7 bases and J by 0 bases, with 16 bases left in between. The CDR3 is 16 residues long. Here the CDR3 reads CASNPRDGYSNQPQHF. CDR3 sequence (DNA): TGTGCCAGTAACCCGAGAGACGGATATAGCAATCAGCCCCAGCATTTT.